The 14 T cell receptor beta chains given below trace back to one sample, sequenced in a study of regulatory T cells in long-lasting Graves disease. iRepertoire HTBI primers and Arm-PCR of CDR3 regions built TCR beta libraries. TCRdb reprocessed the multiplex PCR reads via MiXCR and lists one record per CDR3 protein. There are approximately 540,000 distinct CDR3 sequences in the sample; 12% occur only once, and about 8.3% lies in the top ten. Time point here: newly diagnosed GD, antithyroid drugs for less than 3 months. TCR sequences were obtained from RNA taken from PBMCs. These data were also reused for a study on T cells in Graves' hyperthyroidism and ophthalmopathy.

The sequencing used peripheral blood mononuclear cells (PBMCs), collected at new diagnosis, from a patient treated with antithyroid drugs. The receptors originated from a woman aged 30 to 39 with Graves disease.

This clonotype appeared a few times. The genes are TRBV27 and TRBJ2-1; D unresolved. The ends were cut back, 5 bases at V and 5 bases at J, with 22 bases in the middle. The CDR3 totals 17 residues. In germline, CDR1 is MNHEY, CDR2 SMNVEV (reference sequence). CDR3 DNA: TGTGCCAGCAGTCAAGTCCCTGGCGGAACAATAAACAATGAGCAGTTCTTC. Translation: CASSQVPGGTINNEQFF.

This clonotype came up a few times. The chain uses TRBV18 and TRBJ2-3; D uncertain. Germline V gives CDR1 KGHSH, CDR2 LQKENI. The CDR3 runs 14 residues. The V end was cut by 3 bases, the J end by 4 bases, with 11 bases between. As DNA, the CDR3 is TGTGCCAGCTCACCGCCGGGCCCCGCAGATACGCAGTATTTT. Residues: CASSPPGPADTQYF.

This clonotype was picked up many times. The chain uses TRBV13 and TRBJ2-5, with a tentative D call TRBD2 (6 bases). Germline CDR1 PRHDT, CDR2 FYEKMQ (reference sequence). V lost 0 bases and J 5 bases, leaving 13 bases between the germline ends. This CDR3 comprises 15 residues. CDR3 region: CASSLGGRGEETQYF. CDR3 coding DNA: TGTGCCAGCAGCTTAGGCGGGAGAGGGGAGGAGACCCAGTACTTC.

A remark on this clonotype: A far larger clone is just one base off, so this is likely a read error. The V and J genes are TRBV6-4 and TRBJ1-1, with D unclear. This CDR3 contains 14 residues. CDR1 is MRHNA, CDR2 SNTAGT, per germline. The CDR3 bases are TGTGTCAGCAGTTTCCCTCGGCGAAACACTGAAGCTTTCTTT. Translation gives CVSSFPRRNTEAFF.

A word on this clonotype: A single base separates this from a much larger clone, so it may be a read error. The chain uses TRBV28 and TRBJ2-3; 12 nucleotides align to TRBD2. Germline-derived CDR1 and CDR2 are MDHEN and SYDVKM. J was trimmed by 3 bases and V by 5 bases; bases with no gene match: 9. The CDR3 runs to 17 residues. The CDR3 here is CASSDLQTSGSTDTQYF. CDR3 DNA: TGTGCCAGCAGTGATTTGCAGACTAGCGGGAGTACAGATACGCAGTATTTT.

This chain links TRBV4-1 with TRBJ2-7; no clear D gene. Germline V gives CDR1 MGHRA, CDR2 YSYEKL. The V gene lost 0 bases and the J gene lost 2 bases, with 11 bases spanning the gap. This CDR3 is 15 amino acids long. CDR3 sequence: CASSQDSWSPYEQYF. The DNA of the CDR3 is TGCGCCAGCAGCCAAGATAGTTGGAGTCCCTACGAGCAGTACTTC.

Ten or more counts support this clonotype. In nucleotides, the CDR3 is TGTGCCAGCAGTTTGGGACTAGCGGGATTCACAGATACGCAGTATTTT. Translating it yields CASSLGLAGFTDTQYF. V usage is TRBV12-3 or TRBV12-4 and J usage is TRBJ2-3; 13 bases match TRBD2. This CDR3 spans 16 amino acids. Trimming took 3 bases from V and 2 from J; bases not matched to a gene: 2.

This chain links TRBV29-1 with TRBJ2-7; TRBD1 aligns across 10 bases. The V gene end was trimmed by 6 bases and the J gene end by 6 bases; junction bases not matched to a gene: 8. The germline V gene has CDR1 SQVTM and CDR2 ANQGSEA. The CDR3 length is 13 residues. The CDR3 here is CSVIRDRGGEQYF. CDR3 nucleotides: TGCAGCGTCATCCGGGACAGGGGAGGCGAGCAGTACTTC.

This chain uses TRBV5-6 with TRBJ2-1; D gene ambiguous. Germline-derived CDR1 and CDR2 are SGHDT and YYEEEE. V was clipped by 0 bases and J by 10 bases, with 11 bases between them. There are 13 residues in the CDR3. The DNA of the CDR3 is TGTGCCAGCAGCTTGGGGAACAAGTACGAGCAGTTCTTC. This encodes CASSLGNKYEQFF.

The V and J genes are TRBV28 and TRBJ2-1; 12 bases align to TRBD2. The length of the CDR3 is 16 residues. Per the germline V gene, CDR1 is MDHEN and CDR2 is SYDVKM. V lost 5 bases to trimming and J lost 7 bases; unmatched junction nucleotides: 9. CDR3 sequence reads: CASSETLAGGPNEQFF. DNA of the CDR3: TGTGCCAGCAGTGAAACCCTAGCGGGGGGGCCTAATGAGCAGTTCTTC.

This clonotype was counted only a few times. The chain links TRBV5-6 to TRBJ1-1; tentative D call: TRBD1 (6 bases). Trimming shortened V by 5 bases and J by 1 base, and 18 bases separated the two germline ends. CDR3 size: 16 residues. Germline V gene lookup returns CDR1 SGHDT and CDR2 YYEEEE. The CDR3 DNA sequence: TGTGCCAGCAGTTACTTGGGGGGGCGGAAGAACACTGAAGCTTTCTTT. This sequence encodes CASSYLGGRKNTEAFF.

This clonotype showed up many times. The chain has TRBV18 and TRBJ2-5, with D unclear. V shed 0 bases and J shed 0 bases, with 5 bases lying between them. Germline lookup yields CDR1 KGHSH and CDR2 LQKENI. This CDR3 has 14 residues. In DNA form, the CDR3 reads TGTGCCAGCTCACCACCGCCCTACCAAGAGACCCAGTACTTC. It codes for CASSPPPYQETQYF.

V gene TRBV6-5 combines with J gene TRBJ2-7, with D tentatively TRBD2 (6 bases). From germline, CDR1 is MNHEY and CDR2 SVGAGI. The germline V and J ends were trimmed by 4 bases and 6 bases, with 16 bases remaining between them. This CDR3 comprises 14 residues. The CDR3 is CASSWGPVGGEQYF. CDR3 nucleotides: TGTGCCAGCAGTTGGGGCCCTGTGGGGGGCGAGCAGTACTTC.

This clonotype was recorded many times. The V call is TRBV28, the J call TRBJ1-1, with 10 positions matching TRBD1. The trim removed 4 bases at V and 5 bases at J, leaving 4 bases unmatched. Germline CDR1 is MDHEN and CDR2 is SYDVKM. The CDR3 loop spans 14 amino acids. The CDR3 DNA reads TGTGCCAGCAGTTGGACAGGGGGGGAAACTGAAGCTTTCTTT. Translated: CASSWTGGETEAFF.